One TCR beta chain is described in this entry. Its cognate antigen is unknown. Germline values: CDR1 SQVTM, CDR2 ANQGSEA. The CDR3 has 14 amino acids. Losses at the gene ends were 7 bases for V and 7 bases for J; bases not matched to a gene: 9. This entry is derived from a study of type 1 regulatory T cells. About the research overall: T-allo10 is a Tr1-enriched, alloantigen-specific CD4 T cell product made in vitro. General study points: Tr1 cells had a more restricted TCR repertoire than non-Tr1 cells.

Each CDR3 protein gets one entry after TCRdb re-called the reads with MiXCR. Of about 39,000 distinct CDR3 sequences in the sample, less than 15% were seen once. This chain joins TRBV29-1 and TRBJ2-1, with 11 positions matching TRBD2. This TCR derives from a human donor in good health. Sequencing input: cultured non-Tr1 T cells, either the whole culture or a sorted T cell fraction (not recorded which). The CDR3 spells CSGNVAGGLNEQFF. DNA for the CDR3: TGCAGCGGAAATGTAGCGGGAGGGTTGAATGAGCAGTTCTTC.